These 12 T cell receptor beta chains were all obtained from the same sample, sequenced in a study of blood T cell repertoires in COVID-19. Method: immunoSEQ multiplex PCR; TCRdb's copy keeps in-frame clones and lacks some. The sample has some 150,000 clones; about 91% are singletons. Sequencing input: peripheral blood. The receptors originated from an older woman who had recovered from COVID-19.

This clone was seen a single time. The gene calls are TRBV27 and TRBJ1-5, with D maybe TRBD1 (5 bases). CDR1 and CDR2 from the germline V gene are MNHEY and SMNVEV (reference sequence). The CDR3 covers 14 residues. V lost 3 bases and J 11 bases, leaving 17 bases between the germline ends. For the CDR3, the DNA is TGTGCCAGCAGTTTGGAGGGAGTTCAGGGTACCCAGCATTTT. This gives the protein CASSLEGVQGTQHF.

The CDR3 coding sequence is TGTGCCACCAGTGGAAGTGGACAGGGGAACTCTGGGGCCAACGTCCTGACTTTC. Amino acid sequence: CATSGSGQGNSGANVLTF. The genes are TRBV24-1 and TRBJ2-6; 9 bases map to TRBD1. This CDR3 is built from 18 residues. CDR1 and CDR2 from the germline V gene are KGHDR and SFDVKD. V lost 5 bases to trimming and J lost 0 bases; unmatched junction nucleotides: 7.

This clone was found once. V gene TRBV5-1 combines with J gene TRBJ2-3, with 10 bases that match TRBD1. The CDR3 runs to 15 residues. Germline V gives CDR1 SGHRS, CDR2 YFSETQ. V shed 5 bases and J 2 bases; nucleotides not matched to a gene: 5. Here the CDR3 reads CASRSGTGVTDTQYF. Written as DNA, the CDR3 is TGCGCCAGCAGGTCCGGGACAGGGGTCACAGATACGCAGTATTTT.

The gene calls are TRBV5-1 and TRBJ1-5, with 7 positions matching TRBD1. CDR1 is SGHRS and CDR2 is YFSETQ in the germline V gene. V was pared by 2 bases and J by 7 bases, with 3 bases of the junction left unmatched. The CDR3 runs 13 residues. The CDR3 spells CASSLGDRQPQHF. The DNA of the CDR3 is TGCGCCAGCAGCTTAGGGGACAGACAGCCCCAGCATTTT.

The chain combines TRBV19 with TRBJ2-6, with TRBD1 matching over 10 bases. The J segment lost 3 bases and the V segment lost 6 bases, leaving 2 bases of the junction unmatched. The CDR3 length is 15 residues. Per germline, CDR1 LNHDA and CDR2 SQIVND (reference sequence). CDR3 coding DNA: TGTGCCAGTAGAAGGACAGGGGGTGGGGCCAACGTCCTGACTTTC. It encodes CASRRTGGGANVLTF. The entire variable domain, with the rest obtained from reference TRBV19 and TRBJ2-6, is as follows: DGGITQSPKYLFRKEGQNVTLSCEQNLNHDAMYWYRQDPGQGLRLIYYSQIVNDFQKGDIAEGYSVSREKKESFPLTVTSAQKNPTAFYLCASRRTGGGANVLTFGAGSRLTVL.

The chain is built from TRBV18 and TRBJ2-2; a possible D gene is TRBD1 (6 bases). Germline lookup yields CDR1 KGHSH and CDR2 LQKENI. The germline V and J ends were trimmed by 2 bases and 5 bases, with 12 bases remaining between them. The CDR3 loop spans 15 amino acids. CDR3 sequence: CASSPGGTGTGELFF. CDR3 DNA sequence: TGTGCCAGCTCACCAGGGGGCACGGGTACCGGGGAGCTGTTTTTT. The full variable domain, completed using reference TRBV18 and TRBJ2-2, is NAGVMQNPRHLVRRRGQEARLRCSPMKGHSHVYWYRQLPEEGLKFMVYLQKENIIDESGMPKERFSAEFPKEGPSILRIQQVVRGDSAAYFCASSPGGTGTGELFFGEGSRLTVL.

V and J are TRBV5-6 and TRBJ2-3; 10 bases are shared with TRBD2. The CDR3 loop spans 15 amino acids. The germline CDR1 and CDR2 sequences are SGHDT and YYEEEE. The junction had 3 bases not matched to a gene; V was cut back by 4 bases and J by 1 base. The CDR3 nucleotides read TGTGCCAGCAGCCCTCTAGCGGGGGGCACAGATACGCAGTATTTT. Translating gives CASSPLAGGTDTQYF.

J is TRBJ2-3 and V is TRBV12-3 or TRBV12-4; TRBD1 matches at 11 bases. This CDR3 contains 11 residues. With 5 bases clipped from V and 14 bases from J, the junction kept 3 bases outside the gene matches. The CDR3 loop reads CASSQGQGGYF. For the CDR3, the DNA is TGTGCCAGCAGTCAGGGACAGGGGGGGTATTTT.

The CDR3 DNA reads TGCGCCAGCGCCTTCTTTCCCGGGGGGAATGACATTCAGTACTTC. Protein: CASAFFPGGNDIQYF. V is TRBV5-1 and J is TRBJ2-4, with TRBD2 matching 7 bases. Losses at the gene ends were 7 bases for V and 8 bases for J; bases not matched to a gene: 15. There are 15 residues in the CDR3. The V gene's germline CDR1 is SGHRS and CDR2 YFSETQ.

This chain uses TRBV28 with TRBJ2-3, with a tentative D call TRBD1 (6 bases). CDR1 is MDHEN and CDR2 is SYDVKM in the germline V gene. Trimming took off 4 bases at V and 1 base at J, with 15 bases between the two ends. The CDR3 loop spans 16 amino acids. CDR3 in DNA: TGTGCCAGCAGTTCGTTGGGGGCTTACCGCACAGATACGCAGTATTTT. Amino acids: CASSSLGAYRTDTQYF.

The chain has TRBV29-1 and TRBJ2-5; 9 bases are shared with TRBD1. V was pared by 7 bases and J by 3 bases, with 9 bases of the junction left unmatched. Germline CDR1 reads SQVTM; CDR2 reads ANQGSEA. CDR3 size: 14 residues. CDR3 sequence: CSAGTGNYKETQYF. The CDR3 DNA is TGCAGCGCTGGGACAGGGAATTATAAAGAGACCCAGTACTTC.

This chain links TRBV10-1 with TRBJ1-1; no reliable D call. Germline V gene data show CDR1 as WNHNN and CDR2 as SYGVQD (reference sequence). V lost 4 bases, J lost 0 bases, and 12 bases lay in between. The CDR3 covers 15 residues. CDR3 region: CASSASKALNTEAFF. For the CDR3, the DNA is TGCGCCAGCAGTGCCTCAAAAGCCCTGAACACTGAAGCTTTCTTT.